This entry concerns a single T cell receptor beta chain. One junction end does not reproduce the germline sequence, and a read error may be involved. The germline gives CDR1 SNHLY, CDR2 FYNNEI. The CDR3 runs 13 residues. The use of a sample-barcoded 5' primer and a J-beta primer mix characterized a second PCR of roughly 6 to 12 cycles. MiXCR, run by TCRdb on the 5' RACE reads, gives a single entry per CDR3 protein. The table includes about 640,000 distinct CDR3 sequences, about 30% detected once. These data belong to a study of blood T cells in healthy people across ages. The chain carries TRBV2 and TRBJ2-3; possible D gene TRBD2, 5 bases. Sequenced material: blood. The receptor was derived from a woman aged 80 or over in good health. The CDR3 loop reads CASWTGSADAQYF. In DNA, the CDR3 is TGTGCCAGTTGGACGGGAAGCGCAGATGCGCAGTATTTT.